A single sample gave rise to the 6 T cell receptor beta chains below, sequenced in a study of shared clonotypes between healthy human individuals. Method: immunoSEQ multiplex PCR; TCRdb's copy keeps in-frame clones and lacks some. The profile shows 470,000 or so clones, roughly 80% of them singletons. The sample taken for sequencing was PBMCs. Every receptor here comes from a middle-aged woman in good health. Some clones in this sample may be carry-over from other donors' samples.

The count of this clone is one. A far larger clone is one base from this, pointing to a likely read error. The chain combines TRBV11-2 with TRBJ2-7; D perhaps matches TRBD1 (6 bases). Germline CDR1 SGHAT, CDR2 FQNNGV. Trimming left V 5 bases short and J 2 bases short, with 16 bases between. CDR3 length: 15 residues. This chain's CDR3 is CASSRGQWMPYEQYF. CDR3 coding DNA: TGTGCCAGCAGCCGCGGACAGTGGATGCCCTACGAGCAGTACTTC. The whole variable domain, filled in from reference TRBV11-2 and TRBJ2-7, reads EAGVAQSPRYKIIEKRQSVAFWCNPISGHATLYWYQQILGQGPKLLIQFQNNGVVDDSQLPKDRFSAERLKGVDSTLKIQPAKLEDSAVYLCASSRGQWMPYEQYFGPGTRLTVT.

Of note for this clone: One base separates it from a far larger clone, so it is likely a read error. The chain carries TRBV30 and TRBJ2-1; D not certain. V lost 5 bases and J 2 bases, leaving 7 bases between the germline ends. CDR3 length equals 12 residues. Germline-derived CDR1 and CDR2 are GTSNPN and SVGIG (reference sequence). The CDR3 coding sequence is TGTGCCTGGGGCGGCGCCTACAATGAGCAGTTCTTC. Protein sequence: CAWGGAYNEQFF. The full variable domain, rest sourced from reference TRBV30 and TRBJ2-1, is SQTIHQWPATLVQPVGSPLSLECTVEGTSNPNLYWYRQAAGRGLQLLFYSVGIGQISSEVPQNLSASRPQDRQFILSSKKLLLSDSGFYLCAWGGAYNEQFFGPGTRLTVL.

This clone was observed a handful of times. V is TRBV6-1 and J is TRBJ2-7; D is perhaps TRBD2 (6 bases). Germline values: CDR1 MNHNS, CDR2 SASEGT. Trimming took 5 bases from V and 0 from J, leaving 8 bases between them. CDR3 length: 13 amino acids. The CDR3 DNA sequence: TGTGCCAGCAGTACGGACTACTCCTACGAGCAGTACTTC. It specifies CASSTDYSYEQYF.

This clone was observed a few times. The J gene is TRBJ1-2, the V gene TRBV27, with D hard to call. Trimming stripped 0 bases from V and 0 bases from J, with 11 bases between. Germline V gene sequence: CDR1 MNHEY, CDR2 SMNVEV (reference sequence). This CDR3 contains 16 residues. This chain's CDR3 is CASSLSWQTTNYGYTF. The CDR3 coding sequence is TGTGCCAGCAGTTTATCCTGGCAGACTACTAACTATGGCTACACCTTC.

The chain recombines TRBV7-8 with TRBJ2-7; unclear D gene. The ends were cut back, 1 base at V and 0 bases at J, with 13 bases in the middle. Germline CDR1 is SGHVS and CDR2 is FQNEAQ. This CDR3 has 16 residues. CDR3 amino acids: CASSLGQTGNSYEQYF. Written as DNA, the CDR3 is TGTGCCAGCAGCTTAGGCCAGACTGGGAACTCCTACGAGCAGTACTTC.

Worth noting for this clone: This could be a read error, since a much larger clone is one nucleotide away. This chain joins TRBV28 and TRBJ1-6, with 8 bases lining up with TRBD1. Germline CDR1 is MDHEN and CDR2 is SYDVKM. The CDR3 sequence is 15 residues long. V lost 3 bases, J lost 14 bases, and 12 bases stayed unmatched. This chain's CDR3 is CASSFWTGRILALHF. The DNA of the CDR3 is TGTGCCAGCAGTTTCTGGACAGGGAGAATTCTGGCCCTCCACTTT. The whole variable domain, remainder taken from reference TRBV28 and TRBJ1-6, is DVKVTQSSRYLVKRTGEKVFLECVQDMDHENMFWYRQDPGLGLRLIYFSYDVKMKEKGDIPEGYSVSREKKERFSLILESASTNQTSMYLCASSFWTGRILALHFGNGTRLTVT.